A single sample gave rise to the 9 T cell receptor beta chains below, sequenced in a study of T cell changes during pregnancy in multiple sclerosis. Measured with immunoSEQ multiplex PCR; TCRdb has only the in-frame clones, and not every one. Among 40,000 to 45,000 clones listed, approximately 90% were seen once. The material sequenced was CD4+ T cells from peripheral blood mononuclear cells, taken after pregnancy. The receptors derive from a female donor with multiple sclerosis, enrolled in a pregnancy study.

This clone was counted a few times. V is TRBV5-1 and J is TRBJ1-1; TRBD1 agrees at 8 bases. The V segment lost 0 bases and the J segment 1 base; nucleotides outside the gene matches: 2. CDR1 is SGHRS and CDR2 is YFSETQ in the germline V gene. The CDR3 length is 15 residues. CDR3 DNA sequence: TGCGCCAGCAGCTTGGCTGGACAGGGGAACACTGAAGCTTTCTTT. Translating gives CASSLAGQGNTEAFF.

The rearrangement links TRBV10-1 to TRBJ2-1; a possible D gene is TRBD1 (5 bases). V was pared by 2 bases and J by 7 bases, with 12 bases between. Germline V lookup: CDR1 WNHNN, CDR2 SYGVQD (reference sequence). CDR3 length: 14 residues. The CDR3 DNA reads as TGCGCCAGCAGTGAGGGGGCAGGTAAAAATGAGCAGTTCTTC. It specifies CASSEGAGKNEQFF.

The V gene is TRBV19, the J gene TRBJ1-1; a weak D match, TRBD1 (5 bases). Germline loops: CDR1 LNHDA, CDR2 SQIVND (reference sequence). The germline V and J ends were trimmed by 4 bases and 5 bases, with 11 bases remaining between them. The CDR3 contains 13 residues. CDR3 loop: CASSRGVHTEAFF. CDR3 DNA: TGTGCCAGTAGTAGGGGGGTTCATACTGAAGCTTTCTTT. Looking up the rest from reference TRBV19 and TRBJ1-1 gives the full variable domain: DGGITQSPKYLFRKEGQNVTLSCEQNLNHDAMYWYRQDPGQGLRLIYYSQIVNDFQKGDIAEGYSVSREKKESFPLTVTSAQKNPTAFYLCASSRGVHTEAFFGQGTRLTVV.

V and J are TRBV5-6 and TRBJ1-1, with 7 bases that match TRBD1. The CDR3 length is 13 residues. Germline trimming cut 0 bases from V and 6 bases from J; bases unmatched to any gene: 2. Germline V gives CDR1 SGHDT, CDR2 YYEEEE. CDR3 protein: CASSLGQGAEAFF. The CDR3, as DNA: TGTGCCAGCAGCTTGGGTCAGGGGGCTGAAGCTTTCTTT.

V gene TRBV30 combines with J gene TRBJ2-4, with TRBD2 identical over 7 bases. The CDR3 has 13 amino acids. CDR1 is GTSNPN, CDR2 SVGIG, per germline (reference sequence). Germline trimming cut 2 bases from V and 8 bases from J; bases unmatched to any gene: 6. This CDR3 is CAWSRSGVYIQYF. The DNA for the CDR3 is TGTGCCTGGAGTAGAAGCGGGGTTTACATTCAGTACTTC.

The CDR3 reads CASSHRSGNTIYF. CDR3 coding DNA: TGCGCCAGCAGCCACCGCTCTGGAAACACCATATATTTT. The chain uses TRBV4-3 and TRBJ1-3; D gene uncertain. This CDR3 has 13 residues. With 3 bases removed from V and 0 bases from J, the gap between germline ends came to 3 bases. CDR1 is LGHNA and CDR2 is YSLEER in the germline V gene.

The CDR3 DNA reads TGTGCCAGCAGCGCGACTAGCGGGGCCTACAATGAGCAGTTCTTC. Protein sequence: CASSATSGAYNEQFF. The chain has TRBV2 and TRBJ2-1; 11 positions agree with TRBD2. This CDR3 contains 15 residues. CDR1 and CDR2 (germline): SNHLY, FYNNEI. The trim removed 6 bases at V and 2 bases at J, leaving 3 bases unmatched.

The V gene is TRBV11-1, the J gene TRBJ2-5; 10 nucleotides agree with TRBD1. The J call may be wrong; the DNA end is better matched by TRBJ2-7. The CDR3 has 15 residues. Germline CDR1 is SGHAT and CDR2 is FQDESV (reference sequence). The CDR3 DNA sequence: TGTGCCAGCAGCAAGGGACAGGGGATCGACTACGAGCAGTACTTC. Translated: CASSKGQGIDYEQYF.

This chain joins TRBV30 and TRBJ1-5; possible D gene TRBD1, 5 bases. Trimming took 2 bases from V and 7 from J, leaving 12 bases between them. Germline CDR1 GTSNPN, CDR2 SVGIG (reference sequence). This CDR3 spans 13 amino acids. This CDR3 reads CAWSLGLWQPQHF. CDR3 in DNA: TGTGCCTGGAGTCTGGGGCTATGGCAGCCCCAGCATTTT.